Listed here are 15 T cell receptor beta chains from one sample, sequenced in a study of long-term antiretroviral therapy in people with HIV. The immunoSEQ assay was v3.0, run at survey level. TCRdb keeps only in-frame clones here, not all; method: immunoSEQ multiplex PCR. This table holds over 25,000 clones, 93% found once. This specimen was unsorted PBMCs, taken 6.2 years after starting antiretroviral therapy. Receptors were obtained from a man between 35 and 55 years old with HIV.

V is TRBV5-4 and J is TRBJ2-3; a possible D gene is TRBD1 (5 bases). The CDR3 loop spans 15 amino acids. The germline V gene encodes CDR1 SGHNT and CDR2 YYREEE (reference sequence). With 0 bases removed from V and 0 bases from J, the gap between germline ends came to 8 bases. The CDR3 nucleotides are TGTGCCAGCAGCTTGGATGGGGCTAGCACAGATACGCAGTATTTT. It codes for CASSLDGASTDTQYF. Drawing the rest from reference TRBV5-4 and TRBJ2-3, the complete variable domain is ETGVTQSPTHLIKTRGQQVTLRCSSQSGHNTVSWYQQALGQGPQFIFQYYREEENGRGNFPPRFSGLQFPNYSSELNVNALELDDSALYLCASSLDGASTDTQYFGPGTRLTVL.

The rearrangement uses TRBV6-5 and TRBJ1-6, with no clear D. This CDR3 contains 15 residues. CDR1 is MNHEY, CDR2 SVGAGI, per germline. The V gene lost 0 bases and the J gene lost 7 bases, with 10 bases spanning the gap. CDR3 residues: CASSYSARPNSPLHF. In DNA form, the CDR3 reads TGTGCCAGCAGTTACTCCGCCAGGCCGAATTCACCCCTCCACTTT.

The J gene is TRBJ2-5, the V gene TRBV5-3; 14 nucleotides align to TRBD2. TRBV5-3 is an ORF for which the function is uncertain. The length of the CDR3 is 16 residues. J was trimmed by 5 bases and V by 4 bases; bases with no gene match: 7. This chain's CDR3 is CARSPTSGGAWETQYF. DNA of the CDR3: TGTGCCAGAAGCCCGACTAGCGGGGGGGCCTGGGAGACCCAGTACTTC.

This rearrangement joins TRBV18 to TRBJ1-3; D might be TRBD1 (6 bases). Germline V gene lookup returns CDR1 KGHSH and CDR2 LQKENI. The CDR3 is made up of 18 amino acids. Between the trimmed V and J ends, which lost 2 bases and 3 bases, there was a span of 20 bases. The CDR3 loop reads CASSPAPITGWDGNTIYF. CDR3 nucleotides: TGTGCCAGCTCACCAGCCCCTATTACAGGGTGGGATGGAAACACCATATATTTT.

The rearrangement joins TRBV5-6 to TRBJ2-7; 10 nucleotides align to TRBD1. V gave up 2 bases and J gave up 3 bases; unmatched junction bases: 5. This CDR3 contains 15 residues. From germline, CDR1 is SGHDT and CDR2 YYEEEE. The DNA for the CDR3 is TGTGCCAGCAGCTTTACCGGGACAGGGGTCTACGAGCAGTACTTC. It translates to CASSFTGTGVYEQYF.

This chain links TRBV5-4 with TRBJ2-2, with 7 positions matching TRBD2. The CDR3 runs 16 residues. J lost 4 bases, V lost 4 bases, and 10 bases had no gene match. Germline loops: CDR1 SGHNT, CDR2 YYREEE (reference sequence). CDR3 coding DNA: TGTGCCAGCAGCCAGGGAGGGCGGGAAGGCACCGGGGAGCTGTTTTTT. This encodes CASSQGGREGTGELFF.

This chain uses TRBV18 with TRBJ2-7; TRBD1 aligns across 7 bases. The CDR3 runs 14 residues. Germline assignment: CDR1 KGHSH and CDR2 LQKENI. Unmatched junction bases numbered 3, after V lost 0 bases and J lost 4 bases. The CDR3 region has the DNA TGTGCCAGCTCACCACCGATCAGGGGGTACGAGCAGTACTTC. Amino acids: CASSPPIRGYEQYF.

V and J are TRBV28 and TRBJ2-2, with TRBD1 identical over 7 bases. CDR1 and CDR2 from the germline V gene are MDHEN and SYDVKM. V dropped 10 bases and J dropped 3; count of bases not matched to a gene: 5. This CDR3 spans 13 amino acids. In DNA, the CDR3 is TGTGCCATCTCCGGGACAGACACCGGGGAGCTGTTTTTT. Translating it yields CAISGTDTGELFF.

The rearrangement uses TRBV6-6 and TRBJ1-1; D gene ambiguous. The germline V gene encodes CDR1 MNHNY and CDR2 SVGAGI (reference sequence). The CDR3 spans 11 residues. V was trimmed by 0 bases and J by 5 bases, leaving 1 base between them. CDR3 loop: CASSYSTEAFF. The CDR3 nucleotides read TGTGCCAGCAGTTACTCAACTGAAGCTTTCTTT.

The rearrangement links TRBV15 to TRBJ1-5; 9 bases map to TRBD1. CDR3 size: 17 residues. Looked up from germline, CDR1 is LNHNV and CDR2 is YYDKDF (reference sequence). The ends lost 0 bases at V and 4 bases at J; junction bases unmatched: 7. The CDR3 region has the DNA TGTGCCACCAGCAGAGACGGGACAGGGAGGTCAAATCAGCCCCAGCATTTT. Protein product: CATSRDGTGRSNQPQHF.

The V and J genes are TRBV2 and TRBJ1-1; 7 bases agree with TRBD1. The germline V gene has CDR1 SNHLY and CDR2 FYNNEI. The CDR3 is 15 amino acids. With V trimmed by 3 bases and J by 7 bases, 11 bases remained unmatched. This CDR3 reads CASSDSPIDRDEAFF. DNA for the CDR3: TGTGCCAGCAGTGATTCCCCAATCGACAGGGATGAAGCTTTCTTT.

The CDR3 DNA is TGTGCCAGCAGCGCCCTAGGCGACGAGCAGTACTTC. This encodes CASSALGDEQYF. The chain carries TRBV9 and TRBJ2-7; D gene uncertain. CDR1 is SGDLS, CDR2 YYNGEE, per germline. V was clipped by 3 bases and J by 5 bases, with 9 bases between them. This CDR3 has 12 residues.

The CDR3 loop is CSVGGGNTGELFF. CDR3 DNA sequence: TGCAGCGTTGGAGGTGGGAACACCGGGGAGCTGTTTTTT. The J gene is TRBJ2-2, the V gene TRBV29-1; D call uncertain. CDR3 length equals 13 residues. In germline, CDR1 is SQVTM, CDR2 ANQGSEA. V lost 4 bases and J lost 1, with 7 bases in between.

The chain links TRBV9 to TRBJ2-3; a possible D gene is TRBD2 (6 bases). The CDR3 is 19 amino acids. The V end lost 0 bases, the J end lost 2 bases, and 22 bases lay between the germline ends. Germline-derived CDR1 and CDR2 are SGDLS and YYNGEE. CDR3: CASSVAAGPRPQYTDTQYF. DNA for the CDR3: TGTGCCAGCAGCGTAGCGGCGGGACCCAGACCACAATACACAGATACGCAGTATTTT.

The chain combines TRBV4-1 with TRBJ2-7; 9 bases map to TRBD1. The CDR3 extends over 15 amino acids. Germline trimming cut 4 bases from V and 0 bases from J; bases unmatched to any gene: 4. CDR1 and CDR2 (germline): MGHRA, YSYEKL. DNA for the CDR3: TGCGCCAGCAGCCTCGGGACAGGGACCTCCTACGAGCAGTACTTC. This codes for CASSLGTGTSYEQYF.